This T cell receptor (beta chain) comes out of a study of T cell responses to AZD1222 COVID-19 vaccine. Study-wide results and limits: Just a handful of people given AZD1222 tested seropositive at baseline.

This CDR3 has 10 residues. Germline V gene lookup returns CDR1 MGHRA and CDR2 YSYEKL. Trimming took off 10 bases at V and 3 bases at J, with 5 bases between the two ends. Only in-frame clones appear in the TCRdb table, and some are missing; sequencing was by immunoSEQ multiplex PCR. The sample consists of approximately 96,000 clones, about nine tenths of them appearing once. This clone was observed once. The antigen is undetermined. V is TRBV4-1 and J is TRBJ2-3; D ambiguous. The sequence was obtained from an adult who received the AZD1222 COVID-19 vaccine. Sequenced material: peripheral blood, taken 28 days after the second AZD1222 dose. CDR3 sequence: CATRTDTQYF. In DNA, the CDR3 is TGCGCCACCAGAACAGATACGCAGTATTTT.